This is a list of T cell receptor beta chains from one sample in a study of blood T cell repertoires in COVID-19. Assay: immunoSEQ multiplex PCR; the TCRdb copy retains only in-frame clones and omits some. Of around 100,000 clones detected, 84% appear once; the ten largest clones hold about 12%. Input material: peripheral blood. The receptors here all came from a human donor in a cohort sampled during active COVID-19. CDR3s include the opening cysteine and the closing phenylalanine or tryptophan. D genes are given only for firm matches. Some rows have no size entry. The others give once, few or many, or a class for an expanded clone.

j_call v_call clone_size d_call cdr3_nt cdr3_aa
TRBJ1-2 TRBV19 few - TGTGCCAGTAGTCCGACAGTTTCGAATGGCTACACCTTC CASSPTVSNGYTF
TRBJ1-2 TRBV11-2 - TRBD1 TGTGCCAGCGACCCGGGGGCAGGGGGGTTCGGCTATGGCTACACCTTC CASDPGAGGFGYGYTF
TRBJ2-1 TRBV18 - TRBD1 TGTGCCAGCTCACCCGGGACAGGGGCCAATGAGCAGTTCTTC CASSPGTGANEQFF
TRBJ2-7 TRBV6-6 - - TGTGCCAGCAGGTCCACTTGGTTCGAGCAGTACTTC CASRSTWFEQYF
TRBJ1-6 TRBV11-3 - TRBD1 TGTGCCAGTACAGGGGGAAATTCACCCCTCCACTTT CASTGGNSPLHF
TRBJ1-2 TRBV7-2 - TRBD1 TGTGCCAGCAGCTTTACAGGGGGAGACTATGGCTACACCTTC CASSFTGGDYGYTF
TRBJ1-2 TRBV3-1/TRBV3-2 once - TGTGCCAGCAGCCAACAAACCTTAACAGGGTTTGGCTACACCTTC CASSQQTLTGFGYTF
TRBJ1-1 TRBV7-2 - - TGTGCCAGCAGCCCGGGTTCAGGGGTGGGTGAAGCTTTCTTT CASSPGSGVGEAFF
TRBJ1-1 TRBV30 - - TGTGCCTGGAGATTTGTTATGAACACTGAAGCTTTCTTT CAWRFVMNTEAFF
TRBJ1-1 TRBV2 - - TGTGCCAGCCTGAGGGAGGAGGACACTGAAGCTTTCTTT CASLREEDTEAFF
TRBJ2-3 TRBV10-2 - TRBD2 TGCGCCAGCAGGGTAGCGGGGGGGCCAGCCTCAGATACGCAGTATTTT CASRVAGGPASDTQYF
TRBJ1-2 TRBV18 - - TGTGCCAGCTCACAACAGGGTCAAAATGGCTACACCTTC CASSQQGQNGYTF
TRBJ1-5 TRBV7-2 - TRBD1 TGTGCCAGCAGCTCAATAACAGGGGTGAGCCAGCCCCAGCATTTT CASSSITGVSQPQHF
TRBJ1-5 TRBV19 - - TGTGCCAGTAGCCGCCCGGGAAGCAATCAGCCCCAGCATTTT CASSRPGSNQPQHF
TRBJ1-4 TRBV25-1 - TRBD1 TGTGCCAGCAGTGGGACCACAGGGGGCTCTAATGAAAAACTGTTTTTT CASSGTTGGSNEKLFF
TRBJ2-2 TRBV7-9 - TRBD2 TGTGCCAGCAGCCCAGGGACTAGCGGGATCCACACCGGGGAGCTGTTTTTT CASSPGTSGIHTGELFF
TRBJ2-7 TRBV21-1 - - TGTGCCCGTCCACCGCAGAGAGGCGACGAGCAGTACTTC CARPPQRGDEQYF